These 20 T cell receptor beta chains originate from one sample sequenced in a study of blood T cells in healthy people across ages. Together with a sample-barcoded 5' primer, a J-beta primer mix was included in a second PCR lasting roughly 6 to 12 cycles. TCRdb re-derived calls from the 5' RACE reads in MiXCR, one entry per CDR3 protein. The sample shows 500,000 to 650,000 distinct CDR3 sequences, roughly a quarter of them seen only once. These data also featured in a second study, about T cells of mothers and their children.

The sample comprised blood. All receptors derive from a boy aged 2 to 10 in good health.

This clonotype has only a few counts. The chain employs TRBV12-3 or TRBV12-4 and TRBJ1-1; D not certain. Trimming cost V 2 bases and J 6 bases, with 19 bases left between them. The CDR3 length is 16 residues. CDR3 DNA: TGTGCCAGCAGTTTAAAACCCGCTGTCCGCGGGGCTGAAGCTTTCTTT. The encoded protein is CASSLKPAVRGAEAFF.

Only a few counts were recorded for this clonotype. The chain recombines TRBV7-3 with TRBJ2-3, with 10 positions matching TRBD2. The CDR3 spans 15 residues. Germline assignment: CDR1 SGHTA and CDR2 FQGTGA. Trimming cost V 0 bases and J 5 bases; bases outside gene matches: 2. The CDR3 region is CASSLTPSGGDTQYF. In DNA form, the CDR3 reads TGTGCCAGCAGCTTAACGCCTAGCGGGGGAGATACGCAGTATTTT.

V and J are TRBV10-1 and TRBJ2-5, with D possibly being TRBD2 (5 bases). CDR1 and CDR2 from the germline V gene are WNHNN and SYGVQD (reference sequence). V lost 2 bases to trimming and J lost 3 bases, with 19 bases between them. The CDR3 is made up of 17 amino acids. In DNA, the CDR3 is TGCGCCAGCAGTGAGAACCGGGGTGCGGAATTTAAAGAGACCCAGTACTTC. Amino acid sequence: CASSENRGAEFKETQYF.

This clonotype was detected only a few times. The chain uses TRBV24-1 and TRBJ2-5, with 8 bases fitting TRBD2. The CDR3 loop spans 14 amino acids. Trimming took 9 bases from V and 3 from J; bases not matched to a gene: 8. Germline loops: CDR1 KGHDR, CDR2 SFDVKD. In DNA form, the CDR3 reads TGTGCCACCGCCTATCGGGGGGGCAAAGAGACCCAGTACTTC. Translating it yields CATAYRGGKETQYF.

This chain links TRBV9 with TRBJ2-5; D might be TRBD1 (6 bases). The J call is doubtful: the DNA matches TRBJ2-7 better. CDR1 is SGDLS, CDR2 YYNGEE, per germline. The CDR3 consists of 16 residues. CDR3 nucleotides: TGTGCCAGCAGCGTAGACCCAGGGGTCCTCCCCTACGAGCAGTACTTC. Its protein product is CASSVDPGVLPYEQYF.

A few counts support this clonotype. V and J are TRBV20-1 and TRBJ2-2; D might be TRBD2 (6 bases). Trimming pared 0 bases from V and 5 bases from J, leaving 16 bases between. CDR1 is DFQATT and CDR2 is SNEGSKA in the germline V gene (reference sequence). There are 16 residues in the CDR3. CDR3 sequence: CSARDTVEGLTGELFF. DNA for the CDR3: TGCAGTGCTAGAGATACCGTGGAGGGATTGACCGGGGAGCTGTTTTTT.

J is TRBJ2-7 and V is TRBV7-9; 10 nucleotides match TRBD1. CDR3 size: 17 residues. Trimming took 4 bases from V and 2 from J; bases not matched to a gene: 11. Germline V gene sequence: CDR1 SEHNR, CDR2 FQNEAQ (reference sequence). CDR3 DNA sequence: TGTGCCAGCAGCTCCCGGACAGGGGGGGATGGGGCCTACGAGCAGTACTTC. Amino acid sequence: CASSSRTGGDGAYEQYF.

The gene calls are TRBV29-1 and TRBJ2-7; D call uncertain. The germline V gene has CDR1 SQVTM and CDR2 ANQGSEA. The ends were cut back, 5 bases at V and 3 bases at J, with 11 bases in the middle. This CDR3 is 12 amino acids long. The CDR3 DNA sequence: TGCAGCGTTCTCCAGAGAAACTACGAGCAGTACTTC. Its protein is CSVLQRNYEQYF.

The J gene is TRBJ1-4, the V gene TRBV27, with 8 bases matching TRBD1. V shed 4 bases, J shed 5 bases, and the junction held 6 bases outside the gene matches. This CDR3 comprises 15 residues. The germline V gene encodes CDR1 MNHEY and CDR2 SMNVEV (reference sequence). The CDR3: CASSYQGAPNEKLFF. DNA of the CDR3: TGTGCCAGCAGTTATCAGGGGGCCCCAAATGAAAAACTGTTTTTT.

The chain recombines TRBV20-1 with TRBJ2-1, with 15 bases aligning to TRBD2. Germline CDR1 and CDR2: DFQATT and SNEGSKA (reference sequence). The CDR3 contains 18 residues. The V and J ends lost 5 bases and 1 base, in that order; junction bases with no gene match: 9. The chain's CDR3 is CSAPGLAGGPGSYNEQFF. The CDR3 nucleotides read TGCAGTGCTCCTGGACTAGCGGGAGGGCCGGGGTCCTACAATGAGCAGTTCTTC.

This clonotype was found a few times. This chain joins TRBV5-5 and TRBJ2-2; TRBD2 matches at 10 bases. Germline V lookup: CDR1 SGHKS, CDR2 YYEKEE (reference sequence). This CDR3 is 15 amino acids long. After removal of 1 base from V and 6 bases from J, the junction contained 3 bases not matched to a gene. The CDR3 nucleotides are TGTGCCAGCAGCTTGTCAGCGGGAGGGGCCGGGGAGCTGTTTTTT. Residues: CASSLSAGGAGELFF.

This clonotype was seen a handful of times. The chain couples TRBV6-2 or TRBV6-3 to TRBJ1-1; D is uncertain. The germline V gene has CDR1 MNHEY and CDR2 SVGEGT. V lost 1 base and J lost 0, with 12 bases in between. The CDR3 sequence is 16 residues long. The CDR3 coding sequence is TGTGCCAGCAGTTACTTTTCACGGGGTGTGAACACTGAAGCTTTCTTT. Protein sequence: CASSYFSRGVNTEAFF.

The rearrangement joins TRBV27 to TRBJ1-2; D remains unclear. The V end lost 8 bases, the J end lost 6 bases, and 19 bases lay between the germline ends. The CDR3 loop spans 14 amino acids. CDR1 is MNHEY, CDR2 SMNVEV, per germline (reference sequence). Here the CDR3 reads CASGSHGDPHGYTF. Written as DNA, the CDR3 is TGTGCCAGCGGCTCCCACGGTGACCCGCATGGCTACACCTTC.

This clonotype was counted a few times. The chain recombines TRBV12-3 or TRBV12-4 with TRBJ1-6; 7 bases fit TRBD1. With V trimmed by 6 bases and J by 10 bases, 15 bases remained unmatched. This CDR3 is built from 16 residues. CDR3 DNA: TGTGCCAGCAGCCCGACAGGGCCTATAAAGGGGTCACCCCTCCACTTT. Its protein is CASSPTGPIKGSPLHF.

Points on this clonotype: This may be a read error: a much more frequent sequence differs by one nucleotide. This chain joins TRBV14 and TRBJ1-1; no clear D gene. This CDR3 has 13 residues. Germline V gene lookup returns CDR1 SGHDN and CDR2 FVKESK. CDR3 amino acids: CGSSLRMNTEAFF. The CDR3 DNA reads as TGTGGCAGCAGCTTACGGATGAACACTGAAGCTTTCTTT. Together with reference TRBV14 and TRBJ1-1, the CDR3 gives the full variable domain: EAGVTQFPSHSVIEKGQTVTLRCDPISGHDNLYWYRRVMGKEIKFLLHFVKESKQDESGMPNNRFLAERTGGTYSTLKVQPAELEDSGVYFCGSSLRMNTEAFFGQGTRLTVV.

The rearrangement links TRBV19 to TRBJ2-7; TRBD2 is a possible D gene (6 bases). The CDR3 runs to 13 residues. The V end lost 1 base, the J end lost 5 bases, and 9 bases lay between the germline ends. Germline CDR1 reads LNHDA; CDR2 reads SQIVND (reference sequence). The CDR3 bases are TGTGCCAGTAGTATAGCCTCGGGGGACGAGCAGTACTTC. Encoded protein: CASSIASGDEQYF.

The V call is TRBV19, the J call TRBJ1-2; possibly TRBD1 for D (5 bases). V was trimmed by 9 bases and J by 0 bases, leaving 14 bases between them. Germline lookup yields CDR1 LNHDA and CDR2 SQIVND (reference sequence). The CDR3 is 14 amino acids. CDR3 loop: CASGRTGANYGYTF. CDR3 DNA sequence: TGTGCCAGCGGGAGGACGGGGGCTAACTATGGCTACACCTTC. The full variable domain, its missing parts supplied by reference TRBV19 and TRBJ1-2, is DGGITQSPKYLFRKEGQNVTLSCEQNLNHDAMYWYRQDPGQGLRLIYYSQIVNDFQKGDIAEGYSVSREKKESFPLTVTSAQKNPTAFYLCASGRTGANYGYTFGSGTRLTVV.

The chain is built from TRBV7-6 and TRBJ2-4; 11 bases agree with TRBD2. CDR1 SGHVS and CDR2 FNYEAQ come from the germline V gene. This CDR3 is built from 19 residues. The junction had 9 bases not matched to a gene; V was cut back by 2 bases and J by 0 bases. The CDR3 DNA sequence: TGTGCCAGCAGCTTATTAGCGGGAGGGGAAAGAATAGCCAAAAACATTCAGTACTTC. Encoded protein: CASSLLAGGERIAKNIQYF.

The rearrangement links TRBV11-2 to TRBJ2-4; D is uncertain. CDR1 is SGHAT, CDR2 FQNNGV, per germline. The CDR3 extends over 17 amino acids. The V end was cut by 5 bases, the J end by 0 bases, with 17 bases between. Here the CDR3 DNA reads TGTGCCAGCAGCAGTCCCCCAAGAAATCTAGCCAAAAACATTCAGTACTTC. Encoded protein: CASSSPPRNLAKNIQYF.

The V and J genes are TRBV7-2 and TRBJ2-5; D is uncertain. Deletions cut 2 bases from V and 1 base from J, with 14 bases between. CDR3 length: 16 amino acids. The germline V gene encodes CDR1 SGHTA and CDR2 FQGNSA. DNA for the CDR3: TGTGCCAGCAGCTTAAAGTACGTAGGTCTCCAAGAGACCCAGTACTTC. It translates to CASSLKYVGLQETQYF.